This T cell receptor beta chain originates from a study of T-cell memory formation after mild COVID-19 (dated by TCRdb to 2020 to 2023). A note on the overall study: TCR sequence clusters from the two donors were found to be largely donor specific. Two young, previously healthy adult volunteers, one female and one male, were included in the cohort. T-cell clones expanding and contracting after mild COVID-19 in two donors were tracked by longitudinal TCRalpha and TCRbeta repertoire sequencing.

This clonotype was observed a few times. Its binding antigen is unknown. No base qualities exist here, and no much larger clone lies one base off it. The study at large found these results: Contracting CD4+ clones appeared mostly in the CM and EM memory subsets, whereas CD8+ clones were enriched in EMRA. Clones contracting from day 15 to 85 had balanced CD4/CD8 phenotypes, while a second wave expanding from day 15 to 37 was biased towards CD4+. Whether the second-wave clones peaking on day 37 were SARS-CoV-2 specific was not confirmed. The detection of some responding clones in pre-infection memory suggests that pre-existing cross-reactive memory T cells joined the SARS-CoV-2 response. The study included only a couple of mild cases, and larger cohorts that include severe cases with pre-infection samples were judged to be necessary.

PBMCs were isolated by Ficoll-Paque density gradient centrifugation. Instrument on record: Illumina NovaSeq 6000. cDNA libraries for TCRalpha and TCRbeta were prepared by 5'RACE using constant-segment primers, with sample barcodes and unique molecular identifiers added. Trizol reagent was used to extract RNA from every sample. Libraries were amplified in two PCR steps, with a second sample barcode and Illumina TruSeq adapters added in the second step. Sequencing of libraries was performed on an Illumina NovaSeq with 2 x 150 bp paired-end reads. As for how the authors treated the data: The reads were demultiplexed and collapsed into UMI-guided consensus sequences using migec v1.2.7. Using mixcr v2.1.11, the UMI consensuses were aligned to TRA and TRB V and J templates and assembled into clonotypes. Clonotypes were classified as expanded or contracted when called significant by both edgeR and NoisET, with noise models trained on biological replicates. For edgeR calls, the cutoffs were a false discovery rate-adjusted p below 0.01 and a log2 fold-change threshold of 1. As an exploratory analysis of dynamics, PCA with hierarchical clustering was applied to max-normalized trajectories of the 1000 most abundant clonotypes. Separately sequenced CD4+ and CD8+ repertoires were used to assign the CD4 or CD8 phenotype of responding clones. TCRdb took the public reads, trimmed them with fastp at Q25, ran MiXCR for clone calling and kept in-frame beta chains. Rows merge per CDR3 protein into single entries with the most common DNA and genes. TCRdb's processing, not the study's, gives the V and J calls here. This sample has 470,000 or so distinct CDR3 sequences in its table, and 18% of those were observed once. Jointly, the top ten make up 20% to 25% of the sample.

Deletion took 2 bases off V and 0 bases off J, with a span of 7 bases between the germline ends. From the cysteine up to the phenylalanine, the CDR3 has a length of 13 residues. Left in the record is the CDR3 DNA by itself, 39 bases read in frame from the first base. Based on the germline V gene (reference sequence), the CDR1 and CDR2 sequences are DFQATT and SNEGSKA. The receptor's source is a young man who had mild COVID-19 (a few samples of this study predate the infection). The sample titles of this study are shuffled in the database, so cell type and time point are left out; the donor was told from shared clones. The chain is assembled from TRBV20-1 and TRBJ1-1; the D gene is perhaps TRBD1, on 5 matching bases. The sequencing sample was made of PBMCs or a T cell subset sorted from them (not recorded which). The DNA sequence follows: TGCAGTGCTAGACCGACAGTGAACACTGAAGCTTTCTTT. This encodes CSARPTVNTEAFF.